The 32 T cell receptor beta chains given below trace back to one sample, sequenced in a study of blood T cell repertoires in COVID-19. Method: immunoSEQ multiplex PCR; TCRdb's copy keeps in-frame clones and lacks some. The top ten hold about 13% of the sample, which has around 100,000 clones, 85% seen once. The sequencing input was peripheral blood. Receptor source: a human donor in a cohort sampled during active COVID-19.

This clone showed up just a few times. This chain connects TRBV2 to TRBJ2-7; 8 nucleotides match TRBD1. CDR1 is SNHLY and CDR2 is FYNNEI in the germline V gene. The V segment lost 3 bases and the J segment 4 bases; nucleotides outside the gene matches: 2. The CDR3 is 13 residues long. The CDR3 sequence: CASSDWTGYEQYF. The CDR3 bases are TGTGCCAGCAGTGACTGGACAGGGTACGAGCAGTACTTC.

This clone was detected only once. V gene TRBV5-1 combines with J gene TRBJ2-1, with TRBD2 matching 12 bases. The CDR3 contains 17 residues. Losses at the gene ends were 4 bases for V and 9 bases for J; bases not matched to a gene: 14. Germline CDR1 is SGHRS and CDR2 is YFSETQ. Written as DNA, the CDR3 is TGCGCCAGCAGCAAAATATCTAGCGGGGGGGCCGTTGGTGAGCAGTTCTTC. Its protein product is CASSKISSGGAVGEQFF.

The V call is TRBV7-9, the J call TRBJ1-1; D is possibly TRBD1 (6 bases). V was trimmed by 4 bases and J by 1 base, leaving 13 bases between them. There are 15 residues in the CDR3. The germline V gene has CDR1 SEHNR and CDR2 FQNEAQ (reference sequence). CDR3 bases: TGTGCCAGCAGCTCCCACAGGGATGGGAACACTGAAGCTTTCTTT. Translating gives CASSSHRDGNTEAFF.

The table lists this clone with a count of one. J is TRBJ2-3 and V is TRBV7-9, with D perhaps matching TRBD1 (6 bases). The CDR3 loop spans 16 amino acids. The germline gives CDR1 SEHNR, CDR2 FQNEAQ (reference sequence). V lost 4 bases and J lost 6, with 20 bases in between. In DNA form, the CDR3 reads TGTGCCAGCAGCTCCAACCGGGACATGGGCGTCGATACGCAGTATTTT. Protein product: CASSSNRDMGVDTQYF.

The chain joins TRBV19 to TRBJ1-1; 8 bases fit TRBD1. Germline lookup yields CDR1 LNHDA and CDR2 SQIVND (reference sequence). Unmatched junction bases numbered 8, after V lost 8 bases and J lost 6 bases. The CDR3 runs to 13 residues. The CDR3 sequence: CASSGGWLAEAFF. For the CDR3, the DNA is TGTGCCAGTTCAGGGGGCTGGTTGGCTGAAGCTTTCTTT. The full variable domain, rest sourced from reference TRBV19 and TRBJ1-1, is DGGITQSPKYLFRKEGQNVTLSCEQNLNHDAMYWYRQDPGQGLRLIYYSQIVNDFQKGDIAEGYSVSREKKESFPLTVTSAQKNPTAFYLCASSGGWLAEAFFGQGTRLTVV.

The chain joins TRBV30 to TRBJ1-5; D gene ambiguous. Per the germline V gene, CDR1 is GTSNPN and CDR2 is SVGIG (reference sequence). V lost 5 bases, J lost 0 bases, and 20 bases lay in between. The CDR3 is 17 residues long. Here the CDR3 DNA reads TGTGCCTGGCCACCGGGAACTTTAGGGTATAGCAATCAGCCCCAGCATTTT. This codes for CAWPPGTLGYSNQPQHF.

This chain joins TRBV10-2 and TRBJ2-7; 10 bases map to TRBD2. The CDR3 runs 15 residues. Unmatched junction bases numbered 7, after V lost 2 bases and J lost 6 bases. Germline lookup yields CDR1 WSHSY and CDR2 SAAADI. The CDR3 sequence is CASSESALAGVEQYF. As DNA, the CDR3 is TGCGCCAGCAGTGAGAGTGCGCTAGCGGGGGTCGAGCAGTACTTC.

The chain carries TRBV5-1 and TRBJ2-3, with D tentatively TRBD2 (6 bases). CDR1 is SGHRS, CDR2 YFSETQ, per germline. V lost 7 bases and J 1 base, leaving 7 bases between the germline ends. The CDR3 length is 12 residues. The CDR3 coding sequence is TGCGCCAGCTGGGGGGGCACAGATACGCAGTATTTT. Translated, it gives CASWGGTDTQYF.

The rearrangement uses TRBV10-2 and TRBJ1-1, with TRBD1 matching 7 bases. With V trimmed by 6 bases and J by 12 bases, 16 bases remained unmatched. Germline lookup yields CDR1 WSHSY and CDR2 SAAADI. The CDR3 length is 14 residues. The CDR3 bases are TGCGCCAGCAGCCGCAGCGGACAGGCCGCCGAAACTTTCTTT. The encoded protein is CASSRSGQAAETFF.

The chain joins TRBV7-2 to TRBJ1-3; 10 bases fit TRBD1. Germline-derived CDR1 and CDR2 are SGHTA and FQGNSA. Trimming took 5 bases from V and 0 from J; bases not matched to a gene: 7. The CDR3 covers 17 residues. The CDR3: CASSGGQGPHSGNTIYF. The CDR3 nucleotides are TGTGCCAGCAGCGGGGGACAGGGGCCACACTCTGGAAACACCATATATTTT.

This clone was detected once. The chain has TRBV28 and TRBJ2-3; 10 bases map to TRBD2. This CDR3 region has 17 residues. From germline, CDR1 is MDHEN and CDR2 SYDVKM. The J segment lost 2 bases and the V segment lost 5 bases, leaving 10 bases of the junction unmatched. CDR3 region: CASSKWGSGGNTDTQYF. CDR3 coding DNA: TGTGCCAGCAGTAAATGGGGTAGCGGGGGGAACACAGATACGCAGTATTTT.

V gene TRBV6-1 combines with J gene TRBJ1-2; no definite D call. This CDR3 comprises 13 residues. Trimming cost V 1 base and J 8 bases, with 11 bases left between them. Germline-derived CDR1 and CDR2 are MNHNS and SASEGT. CDR3 sequence: CASSEGTRRGYTF. CDR3 nucleotides: TGTGCCAGCAGTGAAGGGACTAGAAGGGGCTACACCTTC.

V gene TRBV5-1 combines with J gene TRBJ2-2; 14 bases map to TRBD2. This CDR3 region has 15 residues. J lost 5 bases, V lost 6 bases, and 3 bases had no gene match. The V gene's germline CDR1 is SGHRS and CDR2 YFSETQ. CDR3 amino acids: CASTGLAGGTGELFF. CDR3 sequence (DNA): TGCGCCAGCACCGGACTAGCGGGGGGTACCGGGGAGCTGTTTTTT. Supplemented by reference TRBV5-1 and TRBJ2-2, the full variable domain reads KAGVTQTPRYLIKTRGQQVTLSCSPISGHRSVSWYQQTPGQGLQFLFEYFSETQRNKGNFPGRFSGRQFSNSRSEMNVSTLELGDSALYLCASTGLAGGTGELFFGEGSRLTVL.

The chain is built from TRBV28 and TRBJ2-1; D is uncertain. Germline assignment: CDR1 MDHEN and CDR2 SYDVKM. The V end was cut by 1 base, the J end by 9 bases, with 10 bases between. The CDR3 length is 13 residues. The CDR3 sequence is CASSLSQTREQFF. CDR3 sequence (DNA): TGTGCCAGCAGTTTATCCCAGACACGTGAGCAGTTCTTC.

This clone occurred a few times. This chain uses TRBV5-5 with TRBJ1-5, with D hard to call. The germline V gene has CDR1 SGHKS and CDR2 YYEKEE (reference sequence). This CDR3 spans 13 amino acids. Trimming left V 4 bases short and J 0 bases short, with 5 bases between. The CDR3 nucleotides are TGTGCCAGCAGCCTAGATAGCAATCAGCCCCAGCATTTT. Protein: CASSLDSNQPQHF. The entire variable domain, with the rest obtained from reference TRBV5-5 and TRBJ1-5, is as follows: DAGVTQSPTHLIKTRGQQVTLRCSPISGHKSVSWYQQVLGQGPQFIFQYYEKEERGRGNFPDRFSARQFPNYSSELNVNALLLGDSALYLCASSLDSNQPQHFGDGTRLSIL.

The chain recombines TRBV6-5 with TRBJ2-2; 8 bases match TRBD2. Germline-derived CDR1 and CDR2 are MNHEY and SVGAGI. This CDR3 has 14 residues. V was pared by 8 bases and J by 2 bases, with 4 bases of the junction left unmatched. DNA for the CDR3: TGTGCCAGCTCGGCGGGGGGTAACACCGGGGAGCTGTTTTTT. It codes for CASSAGGNTGELFF.

The gene calls are TRBV27 and TRBJ2-3; a possible D gene is TRBD2 (5 bases). The CDR3 extends over 14 amino acids. The germline V gene encodes CDR1 MNHEY and CDR2 SMNVEV (reference sequence). V lost 5 bases and J lost 2, with 11 bases in between. CDR3 amino acids: CASSVQRDTDTQYF. CDR3 coding DNA: TGTGCCAGCAGTGTCCAGAGGGACACAGATACGCAGTATTTT.

The chain links TRBV7-8 to TRBJ2-4; perhaps TRBD1 as D (5 bases). This CDR3 spans 13 amino acids. Germline CDR1 and CDR2: SGHVS and FQNEAQ. V shed 2 bases and J shed 8 bases, with 10 bases lying between them. The CDR3 sequence is CASSLQRGDIQYF. The CDR3 DNA is TGTGCCAGCAGCTTACAAAGGGGTGACATTCAGTACTTC. Using reference TRBV7-8 and TRBJ2-4 for the parts outside the CDR3, the full variable domain is GAGVSQSPRYKVAKRGQDVALRCDPISGHVSLFWYQQALGQGPEFLTYFQNEAQLDKSGLPSDRFFAERPEGSVSTLKIQRTQQEDSAVYLCASSLQRGDIQYFGAGTRLSVL.

The chain is built from TRBV5-5 and TRBJ2-2; 7 bases are a match to TRBD1. In germline, CDR1 is SGHKS, CDR2 YYEKEE (reference sequence). V shed 3 bases and J 6 bases; nucleotides not matched to a gene: 8. CDR3 length: 15 residues. As DNA, the CDR3 is TGTGCCAGCAGCTGGGGGACAGCGACGGCCGGGGAGCTGTTTTTT. Amino acid sequence: CASSWGTATAGELFF.

The chain couples TRBV10-3 to TRBJ2-5; weak D call: TRBD1 (6 bases). Trimming took off 3 bases at V and 4 bases at J, with 9 bases between the two ends. The CDR3 has 13 residues. Germline values: CDR1 ENHRY, CDR2 SYGVKD. CDR3 coding DNA: TGTGCCATCAGTGACAGGGGCTCAGAGACCCAGTACTTC. This codes for CAISDRGSETQYF.

The chain uses TRBV18 and TRBJ2-3; unclear D gene. V dropped 3 bases and J dropped 6 bases, with 4 bases sitting between them. Germline CDR1 is KGHSH and CDR2 is LQKENI. CDR3 length: 11 residues. The CDR3 DNA follows: TGTGCCAGCTCACCCCGGGATACGCAGTATTTT. Translation gives CASSPRDTQYF.

The chain is built from TRBV19 and TRBJ1-5, with 7 bases fitting TRBD1. Germline-derived CDR1 and CDR2 are LNHDA and SQIVND (reference sequence). Germline trimming cut 0 bases from V and 2 bases from J; bases unmatched to any gene: 10. This CDR3 contains 18 residues. CDR3 region: CASSIEPYRGRGNQPQHF. CDR3 sequence (DNA): TGTGCCAGTAGTATAGAGCCCTACAGGGGTAGGGGCAATCAGCCCCAGCATTTT.

This clone was observed a single time. The chain has TRBV10-3 and TRBJ1-5, with 7 bases lining up with TRBD1. J was trimmed by 2 bases and V by 10 bases; bases with no gene match: 5. Germline V lookup: CDR1 ENHRY, CDR2 SYGVKD. CDR3 length equals 13 residues. CDR3 sequence: CATTDRGNQPQHF. CDR3 sequence (DNA): TGTGCCACCACAGACAGGGGCAATCAGCCCCAGCATTTT.

The chain uses TRBV7-9 and TRBJ2-1, with D maybe TRBD2 (5 bases). V was clipped by 5 bases and J by 0 bases, with 11 bases between them. This CDR3 spans 15 amino acids. Germline CDR1 is SEHNR and CDR2 is FQNEAQ (reference sequence). The CDR3 DNA sequence: TGTGCCAGCAGCCGAAGAGGGAGCTCCTACAATGAGCAGTTCTTC. Amino acids: CASSRRGSSYNEQFF.

V gene TRBV6-1 combines with J gene TRBJ1-2; D may be TRBD1 (6 bases). CDR3 length: 14 residues. V dropped 1 base and J dropped 1 base, with 7 bases sitting between them. Germline loops: CDR1 MNHNS, CDR2 SASEGT. The DNA of the CDR3 is TGTGCCAGCAGTGAAGGACAGGTTAACTATGGCTACACCTTC. Its translation: CASSEGQVNYGYTF.

This clone turned up a few times. The CDR3 coding sequence is TGTGCCAGCAGCCCTGGACAGGCTGAAAAACTGTTTTTT. Translating gives CASSPGQAEKLFF. This sequence joins TRBV5-4 and TRBJ1-4; 7 positions match TRBD1. This CDR3 has 13 amino acids. V dropped 4 bases and J dropped 7; count of bases not matched to a gene: 4. CDR1 and CDR2 from the germline V gene are SGHNT and YYREEE (reference sequence).

This clone has more than one count but fewer than ten. The V gene is TRBV28, the J gene TRBJ1-5; 8 nucleotides agree with TRBD1. The CDR3 has 14 amino acids. The V gene's germline CDR1 is MDHEN and CDR2 SYDVKM. J was trimmed by 6 bases and V by 11 bases; bases with no gene match: 12. The CDR3 loop reads CAVLGTGSSQPQHF. Here the CDR3 DNA reads TGTGCCGTCCTAGGGACAGGTTCTAGTCAGCCCCAGCATTTT.

Here the CDR3 DNA reads TGTGCCAGCAGCGTAGTAGGGGTCTACAATGAGCAGTTCTTC. This codes for CASSVVGVYNEQFF. The chain is built from TRBV9 and TRBJ2-1; the D gene is possibly TRBD1 (5 bases). Deletions cut 0 bases from V and 3 bases from J, with 7 bases between. CDR3 size: 14 residues. The germline V gene encodes CDR1 SGDLS and CDR2 YYNGEE.

The V gene is TRBV6-5, the J gene TRBJ2-3, with a weak D call TRBD2 (6 bases). Trimming shortened V by 10 bases and J by 5 bases, and 10 bases separated the two germline ends. This CDR3 has 11 residues. The germline gives CDR1 MNHEY, CDR2 SVGAGI. CDR3 protein: CATWRGDTQYF. CDR3 coding DNA: TGTGCCACCTGGAGGGGAGATACGCAGTATTTT.

This rearrangement joins TRBV14 to TRBJ1-6, with TRBD1 matching over 8 bases. The CDR3 totals 18 residues. Germline trimming cut 2 bases from V and 10 bases from J; bases unmatched to any gene: 16. CDR1 and CDR2 (germline): SGHDN, FVKESK. The DNA of the CDR3 is TGTGCCAGCAGCCAACCCAACCGAAAAGACAGGGGTGGCTCACCCCTCCACTTT. Amino acid sequence: CASSQPNRKDRGGSPLHF.

This chain joins TRBV19 and TRBJ2-2, with 10 bases matching TRBD1. Germline lookup yields CDR1 LNHDA and CDR2 SQIVND (reference sequence). The J segment lost 7 bases and the V segment lost 5 bases, leaving 4 bases of the junction unmatched. This CDR3 region has 14 residues. The CDR3 sequence is CASSLDRGRGELFF. The CDR3 DNA reads TGTGCCAGTAGTCTTGACAGGGGGCGCGGGGAGCTGTTTTTT. The full variable domain, its missing parts supplied by reference TRBV19 and TRBJ2-2, is DGGITQSPKYLFRKEGQNVTLSCEQNLNHDAMYWYRQDPGQGLRLIYYSQIVNDFQKGDIAEGYSVSREKKESFPLTVTSAQKNPTAFYLCASSLDRGRGELFFGEGSRLTVL.

V usage is TRBV6-5 and J usage is TRBJ1-3; D uncertain. Trimming cost V 8 bases and J 2 bases, with 16 bases left between them. The CDR3 spans 15 residues. Germline lookup yields CDR1 MNHEY and CDR2 SVGAGI. The CDR3 sequence is CASCRAGEAGNTIYF. In DNA form, the CDR3 reads TGTGCCAGCTGTCGAGCGGGAGAGGCTGGAAACACCATATATTTT.